The sequence of this T cell receptor (beta chain) was determined in a study of cytotoxic CD8 clonotypes in ibrutinib-treated CLL. Study-level results: A rise in clonality was seen at ibrutinib response, and a fall back toward baseline was seen at progression. Baseline clonality was higher than in age-matched healthy donors and moved in step with circulating CD8+ T-cell counts. Public clonotypes, an uncommon group, contracted or remained stable on treatment.

About this clone itself: The antigen is not known.

Germline V gene sequence: CDR1 SGHRS, CDR2 YFSETQ. The CDR3 has 9 residues. The V end was cut by 10 bases, the J end by 9 bases, with 8 bases between. TCRdb keeps only in-frame clones here, not all; method: immunoSEQ multiplex PCR. The table shows some 23,000 clones, with roughly 71% occurring only once. This sequence was found in a human donor with chronic lymphocytic leukemia. The V call is TRBV5-1, the J call TRBJ1-5; D remains unclear. The input for sequencing was PBMCs, taken after 12 months of ibrutinib treatment. CDR3 sequence (DNA): TGCGCCGGTTGGGGGCCCCAGCATTTT. Amino acid sequence: CAGWGPQHF.